This is a list of T cell receptor beta chains from one sample in a study of blood T cell repertoires in COVID-19. Here immunoSEQ multiplex PCR was the method, and the copy in TCRdb shows in-frame clones only, minus some. The sample yields fewer than 350,000 clones, about 87% seen once. Sequencing used peripheral blood. These receptor sequences come from a woman in her 50s who had recovered from COVID-19. CDR3s include the opening cysteine and the closing phenylalanine or tryptophan. Fields, in order: V gene, J gene, D gene, CDR3 DNA, CDR3 protein. The D gene is left open where the match is weak.

TRBV7-6,TRBJ2-2,TRBD1,TGTGCCAGCAGCCCCTCCGGGACAGGGCTCGGGGAGCTGTTTTTT,CASSPSGTGLGELFF
TRBV7-8,TRBJ2-1,.,TGTGCCAGCAGCCGATCGACAGGACCCAATGAGCAGTTCTTC,CASSRSTGPNEQFF
TRBV7-2,TRBJ1-1,TRBD1,TGTGCCAGCAGCTCGGACAGGGGGAGAACTGAAGCTTTCTTT,CASSSDRGRTEAFF
TRBV29-1,TRBJ1-1,.,TGCAGCGCCCACCACAGTTTGAACACTGAAGCTTTCTTT,CSAHHSLNTEAFF
TRBV5-6,TRBJ2-5,TRBD1,TGTGCCAGCAGCAACAATCCCCGGGACAGGGGTAGAGAGACCCAGTACTTC,CASSNNPRDRGRETQYF
TRBV6-5,TRBJ1-5,.,TGTGCCAGCAGTCCTCGACAGGCGGGTCAGCCCCAGCATTTT,CASSPRQAGQPQHF
TRBV6-1,TRBJ1-1,.,TGTGCCAGCAGTGAAGCCAGGGATGGAACTGAAGCTTTCTTT,CASSEARDGTEAFF
TRBV21-1,TRBJ1-4,.,TGTGCCAGCAGCAAGACGAAAGGGACACCGGAAAAACTGTTTTTT,CASSKTKGTPEKLFF
TRBV28,TRBJ2-7,.,TGTGCCAGCAGTCAGGGGCGGGAGCCGGTCGGAGAGCAGTACTTC,CASSQGREPVGEQYF
TRBV6-4,TRBJ1-5,.,TGTGCCAGCAGTCCAGGGGTCGGCAATCAGCCCCAGCATTTT,CASSPGVGNQPQHF
TRBV28,TRBJ1-1,.,TGTGCCAGCAGACAACAGGGCGAGAACACTGAAGCTTTCTTT,CASRQQGENTEAFF
TRBV7-8,TRBJ2-7,.,TGTGCCAGCAGCTTAGAGGCGGGTCCCGGCCACGAGCAGTACTTC,CASSLEAGPGHEQYF
TRBV19,TRBJ2-5,TRBD1,TGTGCCAGTAGTATGGGGACAGGTTCCCAAGAGACCCAGTACTTC,CASSMGTGSQETQYF
TRBV5-1,TRBJ1-1,.,TGCGCCAGCAGCTTGGCGGGTCGGGAGGTGGCTGAAGCTTTCTTT,CASSLAGREVAEAFF
TRBV7-9,TRBJ2-1,TRBD2,TGTGCCAGCAGCCTAGGGAGCGGGACCTACAATGAGCAGTTCTTC,CASSLGSGTYNEQFF
TRBV19,TRBJ2-1,TRBD2,TGTGCCAGTCGGGAGGCCGCGGCCTACAATGAGCAGTTCTTC,CASREAAAYNEQFF
TRBV28,TRBJ1-6,.,TGTGCCAGCAACCAGGGTTCCTATAATTCACCCCTCCACTTT,CASNQGSYNSPLHF
TRBV7-2,TRBJ2-5,TRBD2,TGTGCCAGCAGCTTAGCTCGGACTAGCGGAAAAGAGACCCAGTACTTC,CASSLARTSGKETQYF
TRBV5-5,TRBJ1-2,.,TGTGCCAGCAGCTTGACGGCAGGCCTGTGGAATGGCTACACCTTC,CASSLTAGLWNGYTF
TRBV6-2/TRBV6-3,TRBJ1-1,TRBD1,TGTGCCAGCAGTTACCCTCCCAGGGGGCGAGCTTTCTTT,CASSYPPRGRAFF
TRBV4-3,TRBJ1-2,TRBD1,TGCGCCAGCAGCCAAGTGGCGACTGGGACAGGGGTTGGCTACACCTTC,CASSQVATGTGVGYTF
TRBV7-3,TRBJ2-7,.,TGTGCCAGCAGCTTATTGGATCGCGGCGAGCAGTACTTC,CASSLLDRGEQYF
TRBV4-3,TRBJ1-4,TRBD1,TGCGCCAGCAGCCGGGACAGGGACCGTGAAAAACTGTTTTTT,CASSRDRDREKLFF
TRBV6-5,TRBJ2-7,TRBD1,TGTGCCAGCAGTTACACCCCGGGCAGGGGGCTTGACGAGCAGTACTTC,CASSYTPGRGLDEQYF
TRBV2,TRBJ2-7,.,TGTGCCACCCAGCAGGGATACGAGCAGTACTTC,CATQQGYEQYF
TRBV19,TRBJ1-2,TRBD1,TGTGCCAGTAGTAGACAGGGACGGAGCTATGGCTACACCTTC,CASSRQGRSYGYTF
TRBV7-2,TRBJ1-1,.,TGTGCCAGCAGCTTAGGTCTGGGCGCCACTGAAGCTTTCTTT,CASSLGLGATEAFF
TRBV19,TRBJ2-7,.,TGTGCCAGTAGGAAGACTAGTGCCTCAACCGAGCAGTACTTC,CASRKTSASTEQYF
TRBV5-5,TRBJ2-3,.,TGTGCCAGCAGCTTGGGGAGGCGAGGCACAGATACGCAGTATTTT,CASSLGRRGTDTQYF